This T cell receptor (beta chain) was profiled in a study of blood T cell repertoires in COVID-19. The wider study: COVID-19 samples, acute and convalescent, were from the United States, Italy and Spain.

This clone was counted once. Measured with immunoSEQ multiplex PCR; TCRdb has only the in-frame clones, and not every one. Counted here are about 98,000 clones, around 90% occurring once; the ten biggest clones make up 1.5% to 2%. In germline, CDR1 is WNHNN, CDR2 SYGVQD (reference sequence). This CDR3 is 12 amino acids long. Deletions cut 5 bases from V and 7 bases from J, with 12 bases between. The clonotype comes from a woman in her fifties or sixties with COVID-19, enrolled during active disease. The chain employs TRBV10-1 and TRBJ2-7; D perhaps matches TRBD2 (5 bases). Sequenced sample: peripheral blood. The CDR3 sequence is CASSSFTGEQYF. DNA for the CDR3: TGCGCCAGCAGTTCCTTCACGGGAGAGCAGTACTTC.